This is a list of T cell receptor beta chains from one sample in a study of cytomegalovirus exposure and HLA in healthy donors. Method: immunoSEQ multiplex PCR; TCRdb's copy keeps in-frame clones and lacks some. This table has about 130,000 clones, roughly 71% appearing once. The specimen sequenced was PBMCs. Receptors originate from a man younger than 40 in good health and CMV-seronegative. Both conserved end residues are part of each CDR3. Fields, in order: D gene, clone size, V gene, J gene, CDR3 DNA, CDR3 protein. A D gene is named only where the DNA matches it firmly. A clone size is listed for some rows: how often the clone was seen (once, few, many), or a class if it is expanded.

TRBD1	-	TRBV2	TRBJ1-2	TGTGCCAGCAGTGAAGAAGGGGACAGACGCTATGGCTACACCTTC	CASSEEGDRRYGYTF
-	-	TRBV7-9	TRBJ1-3	TGTGCCAGCAGAGGACCGGGAGGAAACACCATATATTTT	CASRGPGGNTIYF
-	-	TRBV18	TRBJ2-5	TGTGCCAGCTCACCCTCCGGGGAGACCCAGTACTTC	CASSPSGETQYF
-	-	TRBV27	TRBJ2-7	TGTGCCAGCAGTTTAACCGGGACTTACGAGCAGTACTTC	CASSLTGTYEQYF
TRBD2	once	TRBV10-1	TRBJ2-4	TGCGCCAGCAGTGAAGGAGCGGGAGGGAAAAACATTCAGTACTTC	CASSEGAGGKNIQYF
TRBD2	-	TRBV28	TRBJ2-7	TGTGCCAGCAGTTTCTGGACTAGCGGGATCTACGAGCAGTACTTC	CASSFWTSGIYEQYF
TRBD1	-	TRBV11-3	TRBJ2-5	TGTGCCAGCAGCTGCCCTCCACCGGGACAGGGGCTTAAAGAGACCCAGTACTTC	CASSCPPPGQGLKETQYF
TRBD1	-	TRBV6-5	TRBJ2-1	TGTGCCAGCAGCCTCAGGGGGCGCAATGAGCAGTTCTTC	CASSLRGRNEQFF
-	-	TRBV12-5	TRBJ2-1	TGTGCTAGTGGCCTAGGGGGAGACAATGAGCAGTTCTTC	CASGLGGDNEQFF
TRBD2	-	TRBV27	TRBJ2-2	TGTGCCAGCACTCCGACTAGCGGGATAACCGGGGAGCTGTTTTTT	CASTPTSGITGELFF
-	-	TRBV7-8	TRBJ2-7	TGTGCCAGCAGCTTAGGAAGGGAGTCCCTCTACGAGCAGTACTTC	CASSLGRESLYEQYF
-	-	TRBV29-1	TRBJ2-1	TGCAGCGTCGGGTTGCTAGCCGATGTCGGGAATGAGCAGTTCTTC	CSVGLLADVGNEQFF
-	-	TRBV5-1	TRBJ1-4	TGCGCCAGCAGCTTGGTGGCGGGGAATGAAAAACTGTTTTTT	CASSLVAGNEKLFF
-	once	TRBV2	TRBJ2-2	TGTGCCAGCAGTGCGGAGGCGAACACCGGGGAGCTGTTTTTT	CASSAEANTGELFF
-	-	TRBV28	TRBJ2-7	TGTGCCAGCGGAACCGAGGGCTACGAGCAGTACTTC	CASGTEGYEQYF
-	-	TRBV6-5	TRBJ1-2	TGTGCCAGCACCCCACGAGGAGGCTATAACTATGGCTACACCTTC	CASTPRGGYNYGYTF
-	-	TRBV6-1	TRBJ1-3	TGTGCCAGCAGCGGACAGACCTACTCTGGAAACACCATATATTTT	CASSGQTYSGNTIYF
TRBD2	few	TRBV4-2	TRBJ2-7	TGTGCCAGCAGCCCACTAGCGGGACGTGATATTGACGAGCAGTACTTC	CASSPLAGRDIDEQYF
-	-	TRBV28	TRBJ2-7	TGTGCCAGCAGTTTATTCCCTTACGAGCAGTACTTC	CASSLFPYEQYF
-	-	TRBV28	TRBJ2-5	TGTGCCAGCAGTTTGCCGGGAGCGGTACGAGAGACCCAGTACTTC	CASSLPGAVRETQYF
TRBD2	-	TRBV5-1	TRBJ2-7	TGCGCCAGCAGCTTGTCTGGGACTAGCGGGAGAAGAGGATACAAGCAGTACTTC	CASSLSGTSGRRGYKQYF
-	-	TRBV28	TRBJ1-5	TGTGCCAGCAGTTTATCCCCCTCCAATCAGCCCCAGCATTTT	CASSLSPSNQPQHF
TRBD2	once	TRBV4-2	TRBJ2-1	TGTGCCAGCAGCCAAGATCCCGCGGGACTAGCGGGAGGGCCCCATGAGCAGTTCTTC	CASSQDPAGLAGGPHEQFF
TRBD1	-	TRBV5-3	TRBJ1-2	TGTGCCAGAAGCTTGAGGGACAGGGGCTGGGGCTACACCTTC	CARSLRDRGWGYTF
TRBD2	few	TRBV4-1	TRBJ2-3	TGCGCCAGCAGCCAAGGGACTAGCGGGGGGGCAGATACGCAGTATTTT	CASSQGTSGGADTQYF
-	-	TRBV11-1	TRBJ2-5	TGTGCCAGCAGCTTAGGGCAACTAGGCGGAGAGACCCAGTACTTC	CASSLGQLGGETQYF
TRBD2	-	TRBV10-3	TRBJ2-2	TGTGCCATCAGTGAGGCGGGAGGGAACACCGGGGAGCTGTTTTTT	CAISEAGGNTGELFF
TRBD2	-	TRBV5-6	TRBJ2-1	TGTGCCAGCAGCGCGACTAGCGGACGGGAGGGAAGCGATGAGCAGTTCTTC	CASSATSGREGSDEQFF
TRBD1	-	TRBV10-3	TRBJ2-6	TGTGCCATCAGTGACCGACAGGGTCCTGGGGCCAACGGCCTGACTTTC	CAISDRQGPGANGLTF
-	few	TRBV2	TRBJ1-5	TGTGCCAGCGTGATGGGGGCTCGGGATCAGCCCCAGCATTTT	CASVMGARDQPQHF
TRBD1	-	TRBV5-4	TRBJ2-1	TGTGCCAGCAGCCGCGATCGACAGGGTCTCCCTAACCCCAATGAGCAGTTCTTC	CASSRDRQGLPNPNEQFF
TRBD1	few	TRBV5-1	TRBJ1-3	TGCGCCAGCAGCTACACCGGGACAGTCGCCGCCTCTGGAAACACCATATATTTT	CASSYTGTVAASGNTIYF
-	few	TRBV6-5	TRBJ2-3	TGTGCCAGCCCATCGACTAAGAATACGCAGTATTTT	CASPSTKNTQYF
-	-	TRBV18	TRBJ1-6	TGTGCCAGCTCACCGGGGAGCGGGAATTCACCCCTCCACTTT	CASSPGSGNSPLHF
-	-	TRBV7-9	TRBJ2-6	TGTGCCAGCAGCTCGCGGGGGGCCAACGTCCTGACTTTC	CASSSRGANVLTF
-	once	TRBV11-2	TRBJ1-1	TGTGCCAGCAGCCCAGCGGACGGCTTAACTGAAGCTTTCTTT	CASSPADGLTEAFF
-	-	TRBV29-1	TRBJ2-3	TGCAGCGCTGGGACATCGGGAGGAGATACGCAGTATTTT	CSAGTSGGDTQYF
-	-	TRBV29-1	TRBJ1-2	TGCAGCGTTGAAGAGAGGGCATACGGCTACACCTTC	CSVEERAYGYTF
-	-	TRBV5-1	TRBJ2-1	TGCGCCAGCAGCTTGACTGACAATGAGCAGTTCTTC	CASSLTDNEQFF
TRBD2	-	TRBV5-1	TRBJ2-2	TGCGCCAGCAGCTTGGTCTCGGCGGGGGTGCCCCTGGCCGGGGAGCTGTTTTTT	CASSLVSAGVPLAGELFF
-	-	TRBV29-1	TRBJ2-1	TGCAGCGTTGAAAAGGGGGCAGGGGGGTCCGATGAGCAGTTCTTC	CSVEKGAGGSDEQFF
-	-	TRBV25-1	TRBJ1-2	TGTGCCAGCAGTGAATACACCGACCTAGCTAACTATGGCTACACCTTC	CASSEYTDLANYGYTF
TRBD2	once	TRBV11-2	TRBJ2-7	TGTGCCAGCAGCTTACTAGCGGGAGGGCCGTACGAGCAGTACTTC	CASSLLAGGPYEQYF
TRBD1	-	TRBV6-1	TRBJ2-7	TGTGCCAGCAGGGCAGGACAGGGGGCGACCTACGAGCAGTACTTC	CASRAGQGATYEQYF
TRBD1	-	TRBV7-9	TRBJ1-2	TGTGCCAGCAGCTTGGACCCTCTCCAAGGGGGCCGAACGGGAGGCTACACCTTC	CASSLDPLQGGRTGGYTF
TRBD2	-	TRBV5-1	TRBJ2-7	TGCGCCAGCAGCTCGGGACTAGCGGGCAAGACCTACGAGCAGTACTTC	CASSSGLAGKTYEQYF
-	-	TRBV19	TRBJ1-3	TGTGCCAGTAGTATCAGCTCTGGAAACACCATATATTTT	CASSISSGNTIYF
-	-	TRBV2	TRBJ2-2	TGTGCCACCCAGAACACCGGGGAGCTGTTTTTT	CATQNTGELFF
-	once	TRBV18	TRBJ2-1	TGTGCCAGCTCACCATGGTTAGAGTCCAATGAGCAGTTCTTC	CASSPWLESNEQFF
TRBD1	few	TRBV6-5	TRBJ2-5	TGTGCCAGCAGGGAGACAGGGGGGGAGGAGACCCAGTACTTC	CASRETGGEETQYF
-	-	TRBV5-4	TRBJ2-7	TGTGCCAGCAGCTTAGGGGAATACGAGCAGTACTTC	CASSLGEYEQYF
TRBD2	few	TRBV10-3	TRBJ2-1	TGTGCCATCTTTGATAGCGGGGAGCAGTTCTTC	CAIFDSGEQFF
-	-	TRBV28	TRBJ2-7	TGTGCCAGCAGTTTTACCGGGAGCTTTAGAGAGCAGTACTTC	CASSFTGSFREQYF
-	few	TRBV9	TRBJ2-6	TGTGCCAGCAGCGAAACTAGGAGGTCTGGGGCCAACGTCCTGACTTTC	CASSETRRSGANVLTF
-	-	TRBV5-1	TRBJ1-5	TGCGCCAGCAGCCTGGGTCAACAGGGTCAGCCCCAGCATTTT	CASSLGQQGQPQHF